A single sample is the source of the 28 T cell receptor beta chains below, sequenced in a study of CD8 T cells in Susac syndrome. A quantity of about 0.45 to 1 ug RNA underwent reverse transcription using random hexamers. Each CDR3 protein is one row after TCRdb ran MiXCR on the immunoSEQ multiplex PCR reads. The table records roughly 150,000 distinct CDR3 sequences, 95% of them present only once. The sample consisted of CD8+ T cells from PBMCs. The receptor source for this set is a human donor with multiple sclerosis.

Of note for this clonotype: An end of the junction does not agree with germline; a read error may underlie this. V is TRBV2 and J is TRBJ1-1; D ambiguous. This CDR3 region has 14 residues. Germline CDR1 reads SNHLY; CDR2 reads FYNNEI. The CDR3 region has the DNA TGTGCCAGCAGAGAAGACTCTGGAATCACTGAAGCTTTCTTT. It encodes CASREDSGITEAFF.

The gene calls are TRBV12-3 or TRBV12-4 and TRBJ2-2, with D possibly matching TRBD1 (5 bases). This CDR3 is 12 amino acids long. Trimming took 1 base from V and 14 from J, leaving 11 bases between them. The CDR3 loop is CASSLGAQVLFF. The CDR3 DNA follows: TGTGCCAGCAGTTTAGGGGCACAGGTTCTGTTTTTT.

This clonotype was observed once. The rearrangement joins TRBV24-1 to TRBJ2-2; D possibly corresponds to TRBD1 (5 bases). CDR1 is KGHDR, CDR2 SFDVKD, per germline. This CDR3 spans 11 amino acids. V lost 9 bases to trimming and J lost 7 bases, with 8 bases between them. CDR3 sequence reads: CATSQGGELFF. CDR3 sequence (DNA): TGTGCCACCTCGCAGGGCGGGGAGCTGTTTTTT.

The J gene is TRBJ1-1, the V gene TRBV15, with D tentatively TRBD1 (6 bases). CDR3 size: 15 residues. CDR1 and CDR2 from the germline V gene are LNHNV and YYDKDF (reference sequence). Trimming shortened V by 2 bases and J by 0 bases, and 10 bases separated the two germline ends. This CDR3 reads CATSRTQGVNTEAFF. The DNA of the CDR3 is TGTGCCACCAGCAGAACACAGGGAGTGAACACTGAAGCTTTCTTT.

The V and J genes are TRBV4-2 and TRBJ2-5; maybe TRBD2 (5 bases). V was pared by 0 bases and J by 5 bases, with 19 bases between. Germline V gene sequence: CDR1 LGHNA, CDR2 YNFKEQ. There are 17 residues in the CDR3. The CDR3 here is CASSQDARVSGIETQYF. The CDR3 region has the DNA TGTGCCAGCAGCCAAGATGCGCGTGTATCGGGGATCGAGACCCAGTACTTC.

The V gene is TRBV19, the J gene TRBJ2-3; D remains unclear. There are 15 residues in the CDR3. Germline lookup yields CDR1 LNHDA and CDR2 SQIVND (reference sequence). The V end was cut by 1 base, the J end by 2 bases, with 10 bases between. This CDR3 reads CASSIGVAHTDTQYF. CDR3 nucleotide sequence: TGTGCCAGTAGTATAGGAGTGGCGCACACAGATACGCAGTATTTT.

The chain joins TRBV12-3 or TRBV12-4 to TRBJ2-3, with D hard to call. The CDR3 loop spans 15 amino acids. Trimming left V 6 bases short and J 2 bases short, with 15 bases between. CDR3 amino acids: CASSPTTIPTDTQYF. The CDR3 DNA is TGTGCCAGCAGCCCTACGACAATTCCCACAGATACGCAGTATTTT.

The chain carries TRBV24-1 and TRBJ2-7, with D unclear. The CDR3 covers 13 residues. Trimming removed 3 bases at V and 4 bases at J, with 9 bases between. Germline CDR1 and CDR2: KGHDR and SFDVKD. CDR3 DNA: TGTGCCACCAGTGATGGTCGGAGTTACGAGCAGTACTTC. Translating it yields CATSDGRSYEQYF.

V usage is TRBV30 and J usage is TRBJ1-4; D is unclear. CDR3 length: 16 residues. Germline CDR1 is GTSNPN and CDR2 is SVGIG (reference sequence). V was cut by 3 bases and J by 2 bases, with 16 bases left in between. The CDR3 bases are TGTGCCTGGAGCCCTGCAGATAGGCTGACTAATGAAAAACTGTTTTTT. Residues: CAWSPADRLTNEKLFF.

The genes are TRBV29-1 and TRBJ2-5; 10 nucleotides match TRBD2. J was trimmed by 2 bases and V by 3 bases; bases with no gene match: 15. The CDR3 totals 18 residues. Germline-derived CDR1 and CDR2 are SQVTM and ANQGSEA. The DNA of the CDR3 is TGCAGCGTTGATGGGCTAGCGGGGGCTCGAACCACTCAAGAGACCCAGTACTTC. This encodes CSVDGLAGARTTQETQYF.

This chain connects TRBV7-9 to TRBJ2-1; D is unclear. Germline V lookup: CDR1 SEHNR, CDR2 FQNEAQ (reference sequence). The CDR3 is made up of 14 amino acids. V was clipped by 1 base and J by 6 bases, with 10 bases between them. DNA of the CDR3: TGTGCCAGCAGCTTAGGCCCGGCTGGCAATGAGCAGTTCTTC. As protein: CASSLGPAGNEQFF.

The V gene is TRBV27, the J gene TRBJ2-1; no definite D call. Germline CDR1 MNHEY, CDR2 SMNVEV (reference sequence). The CDR3 has 14 residues. Trimming left V 1 base short and J 7 bases short, with 11 bases between. The CDR3 DNA sequence: TGTGCCAGCAGTTTATGGGCTACCGAGAATGAGCAGTTCTTC. This translates into CASSLWATENEQFF.

V and J are TRBV4-1 and TRBJ2-1, with 11 bases identical to TRBD2. This CDR3 comprises 15 residues. The germline CDR1 and CDR2 sequences are MGHRA and YSYEKL. V trimming: 4 bases; J trimming: 6 bases; junction bases outside the gene matches: 5. Here the CDR3 DNA reads TGCGCCAGCAGCCGAATAGCGGGGGGGATCAATGAGCAGTTCTTC. The encoded protein is CASSRIAGGINEQFF.

This sequence joins TRBV14 and TRBJ2-5; TRBD2 is a possible D gene (5 bases). Trimming stripped 4 bases from V and 7 bases from J, with 16 bases between. The germline CDR1 and CDR2 sequences are SGHDN and FVKESK. The CDR3 has 14 residues. This CDR3 is CASSPFDPRGTQYF. The CDR3, as DNA: TGTGCCAGCAGCCCTTTCGACCCTCGGGGGACCCAGTACTTC.

This clonotype was seen a few times. The J gene is TRBJ2-1, the V gene TRBV7-8; D may be TRBD1 (5 bases). V lost 5 bases, J lost 8 bases, and 13 bases lay in between. CDR1 SGHVS and CDR2 FQNEAQ come from the germline V gene. This CDR3 has 13 amino acids. The CDR3 sequence: CASSPTRADEQFF. The CDR3 DNA is TGTGCCAGCAGCCCAACCAGGGCCGATGAGCAGTTCTTC.

J is TRBJ2-1 and V is TRBV5-1; TRBD2 aligns across 8 bases. The trim removed 3 bases at V and 3 bases at J, leaving 11 bases unmatched. The CDR3 contains 17 residues. In germline, CDR1 is SGHRS, CDR2 YFSETQ. CDR3 nucleotides: TGCGCCAGCAGCTGGGGGCTAAGCGGGGGAGACTACAATGAGCAGTTCTTC. Protein product: CASSWGLSGGDYNEQFF.

The genes are TRBV3-1 and TRBJ2-4, with D unclear. V gave up 5 bases and J gave up 4 bases, with 18 bases separating them. The germline V gene encodes CDR1 LGHDT and CDR2 YNNKEL (reference sequence). The CDR3 runs 16 residues. The CDR3 DNA sequence: TGTGCCAGCAGCTCTCGCCGGCAAGCCGAGAAAAACATTCAGTACTTC. It is translated as CASSSRRQAEKNIQYF.

The genes are TRBV9 and TRBJ1-1; D gene ambiguous. This CDR3 comprises 15 residues. V was cut by 0 bases and J by 1 base, with 10 bases left in between. Germline CDR1 reads SGDLS; CDR2 reads YYNGEE. Here the CDR3 DNA reads TGTGCCAGCAGCGTAGCCGGTGTCCCGAACACTGAAGCTTTCTTT. This sequence encodes CASSVAGVPNTEAFF.

This clonotype showed up just once. V usage is TRBV29-1 and J usage is TRBJ1-2, with a possible D match to TRBD1 (6 bases). The CDR3 covers 13 residues. The germline gives CDR1 SQVTM, CDR2 ANQGSEA. Trimming left V 7 bases short and J 2 bases short, with 14 bases between. Here the CDR3 DNA reads TGCAGCGCTGATGGGGGCCTGAACTATGGCTACACCTTC. It is translated as CSADGGLNYGYTF.

J is TRBJ1-5 and V is TRBV27; D remains unclear. CDR3 length: 15 residues. Trimming removed 5 bases from V and 0 bases from J, with 11 bases in between. Germline loops: CDR1 MNHEY, CDR2 SMNVEV (reference sequence). CDR3 residues: CASSVAGDSNQPQHF. The CDR3 bases are TGTGCCAGCAGTGTGGCCGGGGATAGCAATCAGCCCCAGCATTTT.

Turning to this clonotype: An end of the junction differs from the germline gene, which may be a read error. The chain joins TRBV12-3 or TRBV12-4 to TRBJ1-2, with 7 bases aligning to TRBD1. This CDR3 has 14 residues. The CDR3 DNA reads TGTGCCAGCAGTTCGGGACAGACATTCTATGGCTACACATTC. Its translation: CASSSGQTFYGYTF.

The genes are TRBV3-1 and TRBJ2-7; no reliable D call. Germline CDR1 LGHDT, CDR2 YNNKEL (reference sequence). The CDR3 has 14 residues. Trimming cost V 0 bases and J 2 bases, with 8 bases left between them. The CDR3 DNA sequence: TGTGCCAGCAGCCAAGATTGGCTAGCCTACGAGCAGTACTTC. This codes for CASSQDWLAYEQYF.

V is TRBV2 and J is TRBJ1-2; D unclear. The CDR3 extends over 14 amino acids. Trimming left V 6 bases short and J 0 bases short, with 11 bases between. Looked up from germline, CDR1 is SNHLY and CDR2 is FYNNEI. This CDR3 reads CASRDDRPNYGYTF. DNA for the CDR3: TGTGCCAGCAGAGATGATCGACCTAACTATGGCTACACCTTC.

V usage is TRBV3-1 and J usage is TRBJ2-5; 16 bases are a match to TRBD2. CDR3 length: 21 amino acids. The V segment lost 1 base and the J segment 4 bases; nucleotides outside the gene matches: 15. Per germline, CDR1 LGHDT and CDR2 YNNKEL (reference sequence). The CDR3 region has the DNA TGTGCCAGCAGCCAAGGGCTTTCGGGACTAGCGGGGGGGTTGTTAGGAGAGACCCAGTACTTC. Its translation: CASSQGLSGLAGGLLGETQYF.

This chain joins TRBV28 and TRBJ1-2; 7 nucleotides line up with TRBD1. Germline-derived CDR1 and CDR2 are MDHEN and SYDVKM. Trimming at V came to 5 bases and at J to 6 bases, leaving 6 bases not matched to a gene. The CDR3 spans 13 residues. CDR3 amino acids: CASSLGTVNGYTF. In DNA form, the CDR3 reads TGTGCCAGCAGTCTCGGGACAGTAAATGGCTACACCTTC.

This chain connects TRBV9 to TRBJ1-2, with a weak D call TRBD1 (5 bases). The germline V and J ends were trimmed by 3 bases and 11 bases, with 14 bases remaining between them. Germline V gene data show CDR1 as SGDLS and CDR2 as YYNGEE. The CDR3 loop spans 12 amino acids. CDR3 bases: TGTGCCAGCAGCGAGGGGTGGCAGCCTTACACCTTC. Translation gives CASSEGWQPYTF.

The V and J genes are TRBV7-9 and TRBJ2-3; TRBD2 matches 9 bases. Trimming took 5 bases from V and 4 from J; bases not matched to a gene: 10. The germline CDR1 and CDR2 sequences are SEHNR and FQNEAQ (reference sequence). The CDR3 runs to 16 residues. The CDR3 spells CASSAGLAIGPDTQYF. The CDR3 region has the DNA TGTGCCAGCAGCGCGGGACTAGCAATAGGTCCAGATACGCAGTATTTT.

The genes are TRBV15 and TRBJ1-4; TRBD1 is a possible D gene (6 bases). Germline CDR1 reads LNHNV; CDR2 reads YYDKDF (reference sequence). The CDR3 totals 17 residues. Deletions cut 3 bases from V and 4 bases from J, with 18 bases between. The CDR3 DNA is TGTGCCACCAGCAGTCCCACGCCGGACAGCCGTAATGAAAAACTGTTTTTT. Encoded protein: CATSSPTPDSRNEKLFF.